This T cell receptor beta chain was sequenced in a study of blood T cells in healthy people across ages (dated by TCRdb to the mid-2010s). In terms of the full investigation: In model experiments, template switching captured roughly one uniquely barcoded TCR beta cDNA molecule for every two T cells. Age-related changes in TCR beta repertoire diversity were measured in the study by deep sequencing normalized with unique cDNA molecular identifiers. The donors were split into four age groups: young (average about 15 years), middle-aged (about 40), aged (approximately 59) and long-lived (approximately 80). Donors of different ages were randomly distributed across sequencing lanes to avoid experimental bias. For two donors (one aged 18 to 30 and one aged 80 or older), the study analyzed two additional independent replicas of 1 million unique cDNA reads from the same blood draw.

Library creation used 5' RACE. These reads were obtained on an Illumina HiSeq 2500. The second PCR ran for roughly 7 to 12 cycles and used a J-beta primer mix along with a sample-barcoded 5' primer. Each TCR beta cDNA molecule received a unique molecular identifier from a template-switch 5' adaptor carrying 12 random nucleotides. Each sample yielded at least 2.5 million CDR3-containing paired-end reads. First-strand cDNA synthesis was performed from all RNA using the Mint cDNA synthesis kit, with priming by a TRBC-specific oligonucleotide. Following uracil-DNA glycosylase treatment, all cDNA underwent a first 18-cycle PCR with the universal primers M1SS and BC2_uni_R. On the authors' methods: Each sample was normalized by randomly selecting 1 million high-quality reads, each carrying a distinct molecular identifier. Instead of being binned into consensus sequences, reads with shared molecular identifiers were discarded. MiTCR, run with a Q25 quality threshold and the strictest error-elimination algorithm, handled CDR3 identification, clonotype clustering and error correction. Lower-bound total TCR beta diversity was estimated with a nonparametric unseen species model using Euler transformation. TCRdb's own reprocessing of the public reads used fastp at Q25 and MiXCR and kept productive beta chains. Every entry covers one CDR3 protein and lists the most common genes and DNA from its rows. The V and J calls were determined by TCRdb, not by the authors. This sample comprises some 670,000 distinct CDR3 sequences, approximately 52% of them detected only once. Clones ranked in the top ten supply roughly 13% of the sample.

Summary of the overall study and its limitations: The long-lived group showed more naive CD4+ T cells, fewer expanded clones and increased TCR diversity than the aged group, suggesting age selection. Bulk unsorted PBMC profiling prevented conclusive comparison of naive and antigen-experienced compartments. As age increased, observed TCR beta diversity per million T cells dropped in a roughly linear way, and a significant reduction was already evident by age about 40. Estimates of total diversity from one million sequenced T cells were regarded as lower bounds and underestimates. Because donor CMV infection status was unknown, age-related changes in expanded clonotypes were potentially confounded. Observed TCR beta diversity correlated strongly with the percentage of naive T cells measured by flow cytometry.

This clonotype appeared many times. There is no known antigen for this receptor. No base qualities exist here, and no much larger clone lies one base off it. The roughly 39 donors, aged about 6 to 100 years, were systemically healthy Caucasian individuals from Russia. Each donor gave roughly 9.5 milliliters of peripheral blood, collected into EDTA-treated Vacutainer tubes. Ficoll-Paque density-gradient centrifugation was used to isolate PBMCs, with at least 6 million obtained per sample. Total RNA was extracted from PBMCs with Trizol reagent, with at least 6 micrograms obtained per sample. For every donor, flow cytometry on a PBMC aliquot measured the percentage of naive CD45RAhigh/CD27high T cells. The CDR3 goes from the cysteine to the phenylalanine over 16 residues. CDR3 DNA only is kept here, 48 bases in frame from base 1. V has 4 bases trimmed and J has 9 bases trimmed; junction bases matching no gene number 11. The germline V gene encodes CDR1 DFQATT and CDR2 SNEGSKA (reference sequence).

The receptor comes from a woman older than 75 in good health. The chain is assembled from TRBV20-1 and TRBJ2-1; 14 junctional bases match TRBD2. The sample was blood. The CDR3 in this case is CSAISPGTSGSGEQFF. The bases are TGCAGTGCTATTTCGCCCGGGACTAGCGGGAGCGGTGAGCAGTTCTTC.